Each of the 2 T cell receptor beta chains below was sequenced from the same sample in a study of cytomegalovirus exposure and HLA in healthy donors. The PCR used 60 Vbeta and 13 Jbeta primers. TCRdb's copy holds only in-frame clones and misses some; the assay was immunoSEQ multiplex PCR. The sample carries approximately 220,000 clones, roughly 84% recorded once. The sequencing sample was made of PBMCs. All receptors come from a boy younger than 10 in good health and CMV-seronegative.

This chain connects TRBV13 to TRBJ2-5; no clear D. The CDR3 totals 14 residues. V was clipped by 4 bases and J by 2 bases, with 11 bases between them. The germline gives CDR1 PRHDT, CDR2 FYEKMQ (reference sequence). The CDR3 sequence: CASSSRHLQETQYF. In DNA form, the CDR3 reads TGTGCCAGCAGCTCTCGACACTTGCAAGAGACCCAGTACTTC.

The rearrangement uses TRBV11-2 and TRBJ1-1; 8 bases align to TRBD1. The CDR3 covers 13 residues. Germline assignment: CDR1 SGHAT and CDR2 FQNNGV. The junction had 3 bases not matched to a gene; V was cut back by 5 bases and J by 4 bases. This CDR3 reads CASSTDRGTEAFF. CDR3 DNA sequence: TGTGCCAGCAGCACCGACAGGGGCACTGAAGCTTTCTTT.